The clone carrying this T cell receptor (beta chain) has a handful of counts. Its target is unknown. Sorting gave populations that all exceeded 95% purity. This entry comes from a study of beta chain features in type 1 diabetes. For the study at large: No age, gender or cell yield differences were seen between patients and healthy donors.

This CDR3 comprises 16 residues. The junction had 8 bases not matched to a gene; V was cut back by 7 bases and J by 2 bases. The germline gives CDR1 SGHTA, CDR2 FQGTGA. cDNA synthesis used the whole RNA isolate, giving expressed TCRB sequences. Some clones are missing from TCRdb's copy, which holds only in-frame ones; the method was immunoSEQ multiplex PCR. The sample has 140,000 to 150,000 clones; 8% to 13% are singletons. Study results and caveats: Across all four CD4+ subsets, people with type 1 diabetes showed modestly shorter TCRB CDR3s.

The source material was naive CD4+ T cells from blood. This TCR came from a man aged 18 to 29 in good health. The V and J genes are TRBV7-3 and TRBJ2-2; 9 bases map to TRBD2. Here the CDR3 reads CASTPGLAGNTGELFF. In nucleotides, the CDR3 is TGTGCCAGCACCCCTGGTCTAGCGGGAAACACCGGGGAGCTGTTTTTT.